These 9 T cell receptor beta chains were sequenced from one sample in a study of blood T cell repertoires in COVID-19 (dated by TCRdb to 2020 to 2021). The library was generated by the immunoSEQ multiplex PCR assay. TCRdb provides this immuneACCESS table in a form limited to in-frame rearrangements. Some clones are lacking; in checked studies, under half of them reflect an unresolved V gene, and why the rest are absent is not known. In this sample the table shows around 300,000 clones, 85% of which occur a single time. The leading ten clones occupy 2% to 3% of the sample. The sample was PBMCs or T cells enriched from blood (not recorded which). These receptors were obtained from a woman aged 45-65 years who had recovered from COVID-19.

The chain recombines TRBV5-4 with TRBJ2-1; TRBD2 might be the D (5 bases). CDR1 SGHNT and CDR2 YYREEE come from the germline V gene (reference sequence). Between the trimmed V and J ends, which lost 5 bases and 0 bases, there was a span of 6 bases. This CDR3 comprises 13 residues. CDR3 protein: CASRADSYNEQFF. CDR3 in DNA: TGTGCCAGCAGAGCGGACTCCTACAATGAGCAGTTCTTC.

The chain has TRBV10-2 and TRBJ1-5, with 11 bases fitting TRBD1. V was pared by 6 bases and J by 0 bases, with 7 bases of the junction left unmatched. The CDR3 consists of 17 residues. Germline CDR1 and CDR2: WSHSY and SAAADI. CDR3 bases: TGCGCCAGCAGGGGGACAGGGGGTGGATATAGCAATCAGCCCCAGCATTTT. This gives the protein CASRGTGGGYSNQPQHF.

This chain connects TRBV6-2 or TRBV6-3 to TRBJ1-5; D gene uncertain. The germline gives CDR1 MNHEY, CDR2 SVGEGT. Trimming removed 4 bases at V and 6 bases at J, with 16 bases between. The CDR3 is 15 amino acids. In DNA, the CDR3 is TGTGCCAGCAGTTCCCCGGACGGGATAAGTCAGCCCCAGCATTTT. Its translation is CASSSPDGISQPQHF.

This clone showed up just a few times. This chain joins TRBV2 and TRBJ1-5; TRBD1 might be the D (6 bases). The CDR3 has 14 residues. Germline values: CDR1 SNHLY, CDR2 FYNNEI. The V end was cut by 5 bases, the J end by 3 bases, with 11 bases between. CDR3 residues: CASSRTVNNQPQHF. The DNA for the CDR3 is TGTGCCAGCAGTCGGACAGTGAACAATCAGCCCCAGCATTTT. The entire variable domain, with the rest obtained from reference TRBV2 and TRBJ1-5, is as follows: EPEVTQTPSHQVTQMGQEVILRCVPISNHLYFYWYRQILGQKVEFLVSFYNNEISEKSEIFDDQFSVERPDGSNFTLKIRSTKLEDSAMYFCASSRTVNNQPQHFGDGTRLSIL.

The chain employs TRBV29-1 and TRBJ2-1; 9 positions match TRBD1. This CDR3 has 14 residues. After removal of 1 base from V and 6 bases from J, the junction contained 4 bases not matched to a gene. The germline CDR1 and CDR2 sequences are SQVTM and ANQGSEA. The CDR3 coding sequence is TGCAGCGTTGAAGGGACAGGGGCGGTCAATGAGCAGTTCTTC. This sequence encodes CSVEGTGAVNEQFF.

The V gene is TRBV9, the J gene TRBJ2-7; D perhaps matches TRBD2 (7 bases). V lost 7 bases to trimming and J lost 3 bases, with 14 bases between them. Germline V gene data show CDR1 as SGDLS and CDR2 as YYNGEE. The CDR3 extends over 13 amino acids. The CDR3 here is CASGGGSDYEQYF. The CDR3 DNA follows: TGTGCCAGCGGGGGCGGGAGCGACTACGAGCAGTACTTC.

The DNA of the CDR3 is TGTGCCAGCAGCTCCGGCAGGGGGTTGAACACTGAAGCTTTCTTT. Translated, it gives CASSSGRGLNTEAFF. The V gene is TRBV5-5, the J gene TRBJ1-1; 7 bases agree with TRBD1. The germline CDR1 and CDR2 sequences are SGHKS and YYEKEE (reference sequence). V lost 3 bases and J lost 0; bases outside the gene matches: 5. The CDR3 contains 15 residues.

CDR3 protein: CASRPQGAAGGNTEAFF. For the CDR3, the DNA is TGTGCCAGCAGACCACAAGGGGCGGCAGGGGGGAACACTGAAGCTTTCTTT. The chain is built from TRBV7-9 and TRBJ1-1; 7 nucleotides match TRBD1. The germline CDR1 and CDR2 sequences are SEHNR and FQNEAQ (reference sequence). The V and J ends lost 6 bases and 1 base, in that order; junction bases with no gene match: 14. The CDR3 covers 17 residues. The full variable domain, with the rest looked up from reference TRBV7-9 and TRBJ1-1, is DTGVSQNPRHKITKRGQNVTFRCDPISEHNRLYWYRQTLGQGPEFLTYFQNEAQLEKSRLLSDRFSAERPKGSFSTLEIQRTEQGDSAMYLCASRPQGAAGGNTEAFFGQGTRLTVV.

The gene calls are TRBV7-2 and TRBJ2-3; no firm D call. V dropped 3 bases and J dropped 4 bases, with 11 bases sitting between them. The CDR3 consists of 14 residues. Germline CDR1 SGHTA, CDR2 FQGNSA. CDR3 sequence reads: CASSFDLGSDTQYF. The DNA of the CDR3 is TGTGCCAGCAGCTTCGACCTCGGGTCAGATACGCAGTATTTT.